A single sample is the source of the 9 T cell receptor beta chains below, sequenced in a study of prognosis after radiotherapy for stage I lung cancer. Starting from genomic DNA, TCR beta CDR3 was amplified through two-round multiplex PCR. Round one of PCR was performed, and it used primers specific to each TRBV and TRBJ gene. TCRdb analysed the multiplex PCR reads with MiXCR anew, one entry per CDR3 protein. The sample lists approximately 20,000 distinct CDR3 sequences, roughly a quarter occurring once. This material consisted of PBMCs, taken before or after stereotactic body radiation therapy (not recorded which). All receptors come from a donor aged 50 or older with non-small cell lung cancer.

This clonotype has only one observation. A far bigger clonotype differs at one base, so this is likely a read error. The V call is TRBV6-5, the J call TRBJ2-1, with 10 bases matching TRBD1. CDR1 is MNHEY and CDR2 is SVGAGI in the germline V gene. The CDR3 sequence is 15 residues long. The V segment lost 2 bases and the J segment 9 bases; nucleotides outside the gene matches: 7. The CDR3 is CASSYRDRGSREQFF. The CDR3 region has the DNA TGTGCCAGCAGTTACCGGGACAGGGGTTCACGTGAGCAGTTCTTC.

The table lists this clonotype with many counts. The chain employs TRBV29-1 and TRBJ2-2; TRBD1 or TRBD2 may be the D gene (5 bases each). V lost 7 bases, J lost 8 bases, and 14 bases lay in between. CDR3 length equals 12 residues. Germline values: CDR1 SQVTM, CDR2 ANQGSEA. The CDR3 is CSGRGVSGELFF. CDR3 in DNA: TGCAGCGGGAGAGGGGTTTCAGGGGAGCTGTTTTTT.

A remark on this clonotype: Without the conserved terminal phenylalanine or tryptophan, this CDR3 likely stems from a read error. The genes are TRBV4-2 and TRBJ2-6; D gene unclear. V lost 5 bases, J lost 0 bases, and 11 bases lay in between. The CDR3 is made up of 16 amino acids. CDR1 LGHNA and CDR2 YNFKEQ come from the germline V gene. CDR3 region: CASSIGRSSGANVLTL. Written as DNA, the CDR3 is TGTGCCAGCAGCATTGGACGGAGCTCTGGGGCCAACGTCCTGACTTTA.

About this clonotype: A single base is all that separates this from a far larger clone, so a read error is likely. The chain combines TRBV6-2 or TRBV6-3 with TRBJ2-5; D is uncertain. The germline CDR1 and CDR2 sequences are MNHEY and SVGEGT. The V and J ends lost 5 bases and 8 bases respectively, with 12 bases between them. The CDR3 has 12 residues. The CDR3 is CASSTPLCTQYF. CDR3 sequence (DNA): TGTGCCAGCAGTACTCCCCTTTGTACCCAGTACTTC.

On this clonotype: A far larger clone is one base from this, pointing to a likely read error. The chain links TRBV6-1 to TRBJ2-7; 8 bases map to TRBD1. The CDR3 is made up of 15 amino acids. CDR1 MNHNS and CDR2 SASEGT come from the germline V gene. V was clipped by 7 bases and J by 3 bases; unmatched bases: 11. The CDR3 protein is CASNYRYRGYYEQYF. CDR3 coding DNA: TGTGCCAGCAATTATAGGTACAGGGGGTACTACGAGCAGTACTTC.

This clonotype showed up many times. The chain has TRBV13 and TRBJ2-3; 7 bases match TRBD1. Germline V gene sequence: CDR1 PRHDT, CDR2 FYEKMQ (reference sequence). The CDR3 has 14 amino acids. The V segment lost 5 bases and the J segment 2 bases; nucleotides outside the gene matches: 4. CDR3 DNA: TGTGCCAGCAGCCCTGGGACAGACACAGATACGCAGTATTTT. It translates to CASSPGTDTDTQYF.

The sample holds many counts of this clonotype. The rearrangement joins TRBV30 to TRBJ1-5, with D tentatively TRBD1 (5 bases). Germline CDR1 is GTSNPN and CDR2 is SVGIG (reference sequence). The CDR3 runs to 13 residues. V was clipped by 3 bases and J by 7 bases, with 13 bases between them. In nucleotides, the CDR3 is TGTGCCTGGAGCGGGGGAATGGGACAGCCCCAGCATTTT. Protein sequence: CAWSGGMGQPQHF.

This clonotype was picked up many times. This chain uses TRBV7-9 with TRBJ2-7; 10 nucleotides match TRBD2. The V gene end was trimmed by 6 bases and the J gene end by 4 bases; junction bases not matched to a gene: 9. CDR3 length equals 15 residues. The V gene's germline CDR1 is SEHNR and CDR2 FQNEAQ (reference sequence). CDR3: CASRKGGLAAYEQYF. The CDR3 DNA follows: TGTGCCAGCAGGAAAGGTGGACTAGCGGCTTACGAGCAGTACTTC.

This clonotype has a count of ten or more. The CDR3 DNA follows: TGTGCCAGCAGCACCACCAGGACTAGCGGGAGGGTAGGGGTTCACGAGCAGTACTTC. Protein sequence: CASSTTRTSGRVGVHEQYF. The chain links TRBV7-9 to TRBJ2-7; 15 bases line up with TRBD2. Trimming removed 5 bases from V and 5 bases from J; junction bases left unmatched: 16. The CDR3 loop spans 19 amino acids. Germline V gene sequence: CDR1 SEHNR, CDR2 FQNEAQ (reference sequence).